This T cell receptor beta chain was sequenced for a study of T cell responses to AZD1222 COVID-19 vaccine. The V gene end was trimmed by 6 bases and the J gene end by 4 bases; junction bases not matched to a gene: 8. This CDR3 comprises 14 residues. Germline lookup yields CDR1 SNHLY and CDR2 FYNNEI. The assay was immunoSEQ multiplex PCR, and TCRdb's table has in-frame clones only and misses some. Among 100,000 to 150,000 clones listed, 75% to 90% were seen once. The rearrangement links TRBV2 to TRBJ1-1; TRBD1 matches 7 bases. Here the sequenced sample was peripheral blood, taken 28 days after the second AZD1222 dose. This clonotype was obtained from an adult who received the AZD1222 COVID-19 vaccine. Here the CDR3 reads CASSKGGGGTEAFF. As DNA, the CDR3 is TGTGCCAGCAGCAAAGGAGGGGGCGGCACTGAAGCTTTCTTT. Looking up the rest from reference TRBV2 and TRBJ1-1 gives the full variable domain: EPEVTQTPSHQVTQMGQEVILRCVPISNHLYFYWYRQILGQKVEFLVSFYNNEISEKSEIFDDQFSVERPDGSNFTLKIRSTKLEDSAMYFCASSKGGGGTEAFFGQGTRLTVV.